This T cell receptor beta chain was recovered during a study of cytomegalovirus exposure and HLA in healthy donors. Study observations and caveats: The listing of 150 to 200 TCR beta chains classed them as cytomegalovirus-associated.

Primers included in the PCR were 60 Vbeta and 13 Jbeta primers. The table came from immunoSEQ multiplex PCR; TCRdb's copy has only in-frame clones and leaves some out. The sample lists about 190,000 clones, more than 60% occurring once. Worth noting for this clone: The antigen is not known.

The V end was cut by 0 bases, the J end by 0 bases, with 5 bases between. The CDR3 is 14 residues long. The V gene's germline CDR1 is MDHEN and CDR2 SYDVKM. This clonotype was sampled from a woman aged 25 to 39 in good health and CMV-seropositive. The chain links TRBV28 to TRBJ1-1; unclear D gene. Sequencing was done on a sample of PBMCs. CDR3 in DNA: TGTGCCAGCAGTTTATGGAGTTTGAACACTGAAGCTTTCTTT. It translates to CASSLWSLNTEAFF.